The following is a TCR beta chain sequence with its context. Repertoires were generated with immunoSEQ multiplex PCR, while TCRdb's copy carries only in-frame clones and drops some. Counted here are more than 35,000 clones, about 88% occurring once; the ten biggest clones make up about 5.5%. Germline assignment: CDR1 MNHNS and CDR2 SASEGT. Trimming took off 7 bases at V and 1 base at J, with 4 bases between the two ends. The CDR3 is made up of 12 amino acids. This sample is drawn from a study of T cell changes during pregnancy in multiple sclerosis. The receptor comes from a female donor in good health, enrolled as a control in a pregnancy study. The J gene is TRBJ2-2, the V gene TRBV6-1; D is unresolved. Sequences were derived from CD8+ T cells from peripheral blood mononuclear cells, sampled after pregnancy. CDR3: CASTQNTGELFF. The CDR3 nucleotides read TGTGCCAGCACCCAGAACACCGGGGAGCTGTTTTTT.